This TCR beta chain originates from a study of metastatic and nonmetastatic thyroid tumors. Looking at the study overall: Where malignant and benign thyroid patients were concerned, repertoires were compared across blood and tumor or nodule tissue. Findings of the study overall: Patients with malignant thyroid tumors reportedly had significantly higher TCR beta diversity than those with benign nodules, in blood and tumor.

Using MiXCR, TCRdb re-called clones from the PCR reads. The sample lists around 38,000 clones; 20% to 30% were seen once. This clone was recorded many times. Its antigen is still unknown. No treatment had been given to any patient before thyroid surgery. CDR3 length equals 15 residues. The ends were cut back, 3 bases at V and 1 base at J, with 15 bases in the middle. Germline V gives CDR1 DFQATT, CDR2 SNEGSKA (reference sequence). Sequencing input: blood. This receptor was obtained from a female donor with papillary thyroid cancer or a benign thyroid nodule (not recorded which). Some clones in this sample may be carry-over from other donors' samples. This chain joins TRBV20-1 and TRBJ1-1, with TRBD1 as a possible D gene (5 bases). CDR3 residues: CSARRPGRANTEAFF. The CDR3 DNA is TGCAGTGCTAGGAGGCCCGGCAGGGCGAACACTGAAGCTTTCTTT.